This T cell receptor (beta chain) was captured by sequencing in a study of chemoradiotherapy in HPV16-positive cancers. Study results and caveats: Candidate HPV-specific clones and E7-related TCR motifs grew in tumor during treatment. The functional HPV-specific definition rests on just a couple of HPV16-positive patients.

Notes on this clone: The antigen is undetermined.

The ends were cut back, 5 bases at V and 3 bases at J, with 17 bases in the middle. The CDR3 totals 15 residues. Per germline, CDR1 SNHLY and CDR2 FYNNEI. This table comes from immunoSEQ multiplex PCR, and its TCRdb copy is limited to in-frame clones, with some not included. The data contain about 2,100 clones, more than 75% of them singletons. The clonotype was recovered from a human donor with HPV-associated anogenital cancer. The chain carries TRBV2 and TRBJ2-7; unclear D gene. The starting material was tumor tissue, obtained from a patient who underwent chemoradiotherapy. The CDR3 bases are TGTGCCAGCAGTCAGAACGACCCTCGGAGCTACGAGCAGTACTTC. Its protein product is CASSQNDPRSYEQYF.